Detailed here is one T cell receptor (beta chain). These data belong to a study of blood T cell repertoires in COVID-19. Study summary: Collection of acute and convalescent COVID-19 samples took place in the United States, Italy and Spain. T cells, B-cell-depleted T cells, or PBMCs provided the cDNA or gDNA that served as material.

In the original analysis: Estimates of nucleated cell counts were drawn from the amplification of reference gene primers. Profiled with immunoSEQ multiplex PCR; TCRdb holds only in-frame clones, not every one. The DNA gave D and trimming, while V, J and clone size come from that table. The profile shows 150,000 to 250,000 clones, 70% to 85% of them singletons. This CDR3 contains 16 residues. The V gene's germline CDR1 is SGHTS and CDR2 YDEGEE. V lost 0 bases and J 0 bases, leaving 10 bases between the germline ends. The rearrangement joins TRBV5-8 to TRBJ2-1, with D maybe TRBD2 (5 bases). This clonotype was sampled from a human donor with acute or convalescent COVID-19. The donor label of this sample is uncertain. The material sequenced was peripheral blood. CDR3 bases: TGTGCCAGCAGCTTGGCCTCGGGGAGCTCCTACAATGAGCAGTTCTTC. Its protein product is CASSLASGSSYNEQFF.